The rows below give T cell receptor beta chains drawn from one sample of a study of control samples from healthy donors and cancer patients. Clones were read by immunoSEQ multiplex PCR, and TCRdb kept only the in-frame ones, dropping some. This sample yields tens of thousands of clones, of which roughly nine tenths are seen a single time; 6.5% to 8% belongs to the top ten. The material sequenced was blood. The source of these receptors is a woman between 55 and 75 years old in good health. CDR3s include the opening cysteine and the closing phenylalanine or tryptophan. Fields, in order: D gene, clone size, J gene, V gene, CDR3 DNA, CDR3 protein. A D gene is named only where the DNA matches it firmly. Clone size is stated in some rows and not others, as once, few, many or a class when expanded.

TRBD2 | NA | TRBJ2-1 | TRBV19 | TGTGCCACCCATAGGGCGGGAGGCCTCCACTCCTACAATGAGCAGTTCTTC | CATHRAGGLHSYNEQFF
TRBD1 | NA | TRBJ1-5 | TRBV19 | TGTGCCAGTAGTACCCCGACAGGGCCCCAGCCCCAGCATTTT | CASSTPTGPQPQHF
NA | few | TRBJ2-2 | TRBV7-8 | TGTGCCAGCAGCTTATTCGGGATACCGAACACCGGGGAGCTGTTTTTT | CASSLFGIPNTGELFF
NA | NA | TRBJ1-2 | TRBV10-3 | TGTGCCATCAGTCGAGATAGCTATGGCTACACCTTC | CAISRDSYGYTF
NA | NA | TRBJ1-1 | TRBV4-2 | TGTGCCAGCAGCCAAGATGAAGGGCAGGGGACCCTTAAGGGCTTCTTT | CASSQDEGQGTLKGFF
TRBD1 | NA | TRBJ1-2 | TRBV6-5 | TGTGCCAGCAGAACTACAGGGGGCCTAGGAGGCTACACCTTC | CASRTTGGLGGYTF
TRBD2 | NA | TRBJ2-2 | TRBV19 | TGTGCCAGTAGTCTCCAGCGGGGGACCGGGGAGCTGTTTTTT | CASSLQRGTGELFF
NA | NA | TRBJ2-3 | TRBV7-9 | TGTGCCAGCAATCGGGTAGATACGCAGTATTTT | CASNRVDTQYF
NA | NA | TRBJ2-5 | TRBV3-1/TRBV3-2 | TGTGCCAGCAGCCAAGATAGGTCCCGTGGGACCCAGTACTTC | CASSQDRSRGTQYF
NA | NA | TRBJ1-5 | TRBV24-1 | TGTGCCACCAGTGATGACCGGACGGACTATAGCAATCAGCCCCAGCATTTT | CATSDDRTDYSNQPQHF
NA | NA | TRBJ2-1 | TRBV2 | TGTGCCAGCAGTGATGACAGGTACAATGAGCAGTTCTTC | CASSDDRYNEQFF
TRBD2 | NA | TRBJ2-7 | TRBV5-1 | TGCGCCAGCAGCTTGTCCGGGACTAGCGGTGAGCAGTACTTC | CASSLSGTSGEQYF
TRBD1 | NA | TRBJ2-7 | TRBV18 | TGTGCCAGCTCAGACAGGGTACCGCCCTACGAGCAGTACTTC | CASSDRVPPYEQYF
NA | NA | TRBJ2-1 | TRBV5-6 | TGTGCCAGCAGCTTGGAGCCGACACCGTACAATGAGCAGTTCTTC | CASSLEPTPYNEQFF
NA | NA | TRBJ2-5 | TRBV14 | TGTGCCAGCAGCCAAGTTTGGGGGAACCAAGAGACCCAGTACTTC | CASSQVWGNQETQYF
TRBD1 | NA | TRBJ2-7 | TRBV14 | TGTGCCAGCAGCCTAGACAGGGGGAGCTCCTACGAGCAGTACTTC | CASSLDRGSSYEQYF
NA | NA | TRBJ2-1 | TRBV2 | TGTGCCAGCAGTGCAGCGTCAGGGGTGGGTAATGAGCAGTTCTTC | CASSAASGVGNEQFF
NA | NA | TRBJ1-1 | TRBV5-4 | TGTGCCAGCAGGGGTTCACCGGACACTGAAGCTTTCTTT | CASRGSPDTEAFF
NA | NA | TRBJ1-2 | TRBV19 | TGTGCCAGTAGTATAAGAAACCATCCCTATGGCTACACCTTC | CASSIRNHPYGYTF
NA | NA | TRBJ2-5 | TRBV4-1 | TGCGCCAGCAGCCAAGGAATCCGAACTAGCGGGACAGGGGAGACCCAGTACTTC | CASSQGIRTSGTGETQYF
NA | NA | TRBJ1-4 | TRBV2 | TGTGCCAGCAGTGAAGCGCATGTGAAAAAACTGTTTTTT | CASSEAHVKKLFF
NA | NA | TRBJ1-2 | TRBV5-8 | TGTGCCAGCAGCTTGTGGGGGATCTACACCTTC | CASSLWGIYTF
NA | NA | TRBJ1-2 | TRBV5-1 | TGCGCCAGCAGCACTACCTCGGGGACATCCGGAGGCGGCTACACCTTC | CASSTTSGTSGGGYTF
TRBD1 | NA | TRBJ1-1 | TRBV19 | TGTGCCAGTGGGTACAGGGGTGGGACTGAAGCTTTCTTT | CASGYRGGTEAFF
NA | NA | TRBJ1-5 | TRBV7-6 | TGTGCCAGCAGCCCCCTCGTGGGGGTCAATCAGCCCCAGCATTTT | CASSPLVGVNQPQHF
NA | NA | TRBJ2-3 | TRBV3-1/TRBV3-2 | TGTGCCAGCAGCCAAGATGGGGGCCAGGGGATAACAGATACGCAGTATTTT | CASSQDGGQGITDTQYF
TRBD1 | NA | TRBJ1-1 | TRBV7-8 | TGTGCCAGCAGCCCACACAGGGGAGGCACTGAAGCTTTCTTT | CASSPHRGGTEAFF
TRBD2 | NA | TRBJ2-5 | TRBV14 | TGTGCCAGCAGCCCGGGACTAGCGGGGGGAGAGACCCAGTACTTC | CASSPGLAGGETQYF
NA | few | TRBJ2-5 | TRBV5-1 | TGCGCCAGCAGCTGGGCATGGGGGGAAAAAGAGACCCAGTACTTC | CASSWAWGEKETQYF
NA | NA | TRBJ1-4 | TRBV12-5 | TGTGCTAGTGGAACCACCGAGGGGCGCGATATAACTGAAAAACTGTTTTTT | CASGTTEGRDITEKLFF
TRBD1 | NA | TRBJ2-3 | TRBV5-1 | TGCGCCAGCAGCTCCATCTACAGGGGGGAAGATACGCAGTATTTT | CASSSIYRGEDTQYF
NA | NA | TRBJ2-2 | TRBV7-2 | TGTGCCAGCAGCCCACTTGTGTCCGGGGAGCTGTTTTTT | CASSPLVSGELFF
NA | NA | TRBJ1-3 | TRBV7-8 | TGTGCCAGCAGCTTAGCGTCCCAGGGGAACTCTGGAAACACCATATATTTT | CASSLASQGNSGNTIYF
TRBD1 | NA | TRBJ2-3 | TRBV2 | TGTGCCAGCAGTGGTCCCCCAGGGGTTCAGGGGGCCAATACGCAGTATTTT | CASSGPPGVQGANTQYF
NA | NA | TRBJ2-2 | TRBV5-6 | TGTGCCAGCAGCTTGGGTCCCACCGGGGAGCTGTTTTTT | CASSLGPTGELFF
TRBD2 | NA | TRBJ2-1 | TRBV7-7 | TGTGCCAGCAGCTTAGGTAGCGGGAGTTTTAATGAGCAGTTCTTC | CASSLGSGSFNEQFF
NA | NA | TRBJ1-2 | TRBV29-1 | TGCAGCGTTGTCCGTGAGGGATCCTACACCTTC | CSVVREGSYTF
TRBD1 | few | TRBJ1-1 | TRBV6-5 | TGTGCCAGCAGCTTTGACAGGGAGGCTTTCTTT | CASSFDREAFF
NA | NA | TRBJ2-7 | TRBV5-5 | TGTGCCAGCAGCTTGGTTAAGGGGAGCTCCTACGAGCAGTACTTC | CASSLVKGSSYEQYF
NA | NA | TRBJ1-2 | TRBV28 | TGTGCCAGCAGTTTCCCGGGACACAGGGCGGGGGGCTACACCTTC | CASSFPGHRAGGYTF
NA | NA | TRBJ1-2 | TRBV7-9 | TGTGCCAGCAGCTCAGCCACAGGGTTTTCTTTCAACTATGGCTACACCTTC | CASSSATGFSFNYGYTF
NA | NA | TRBJ1-2 | TRBV24-1 | TGTGCCACCAGCAGGGACACATCTAGTGGCTACACCTTC | CATSRDTSSGYTF
NA | NA | TRBJ2-7 | TRBV24-1 | TGTGCCACCACGCGGCGGGGAAGAATAATCTACGAGCAGTACTTC | CATTRRGRIIYEQYF
TRBD2 | once | TRBJ2-3 | TRBV9 | TGTGCCAGCAGCCCACTAGCGGGGGCCGACACAGATACGCAGTATTTT | CASSPLAGADTDTQYF
TRBD1 | NA | TRBJ1-2 | TRBV5-1 | TGCGCCAGCAGCTCGACCGGGCAGGGGGCCGGCTACACCTTC | CASSSTGQGAGYTF
NA | NA | TRBJ2-7 | TRBV6-2/TRBV6-3 | TGTGCCAGCAGTTATAGGGGTTTGACTAGAGTCGAGCAGTACTTC | CASSYRGLTRVEQYF
NA | NA | TRBJ1-1 | TRBV15 | TGTGCCACCAGCAGGGGTGGGTCTCTGAACACTGAAGCTTTCTTT | CATSRGGSLNTEAFF
TRBD2 | NA | TRBJ2-3 | TRBV19 | TGTGCCAGTAGTATAGTTAGCGGGGGGGAGGCAGATACGCAGTATTTT | CASSIVSGGEADTQYF
NA | NA | TRBJ1-2 | TRBV5-4 | TGTGCCAGCAGCTTGACAGGGCAGGGCTATGGCTACACCTTC | CASSLTGQGYGYTF
NA | NA | TRBJ2-5 | TRBV4-1 | TGCGCCAGCAGCCAAGATTTAGGAGACAGACAAGAGACCCAGTACTTC | CASSQDLGDRQETQYF
NA | once | TRBJ2-5 | TRBV28 | TGTGCCAGCAGTCTTACCGGGACAGAGACCCAGTACTTC | CASSLTGTETQYF
NA | NA | TRBJ1-5 | TRBV10-3 | TGTGCCATCAGTGAGTCGGGCCCCGAGCGGCAGCCCCAGCATTTT | CAISESGPERQPQHF
NA | NA | TRBJ1-4 | TRBV6-1 | TGTGCCAGCAGTGACGGGAGTGCTAATGAAAAACTGTTTTTT | CASSDGSANEKLFF
TRBD2 | NA | TRBJ2-6 | TRBV5-1 | TGCGCCAGCAGCCGGGAGGGAACCGGGGCCAACGTCCTGACTTTC | CASSREGTGANVLTF
NA | NA | TRBJ1-2 | TRBV18 | TGTGCCAGCTCACGTTCTCCGGGGCCCTATGGCTACACCTTC | CASSRSPGPYGYTF